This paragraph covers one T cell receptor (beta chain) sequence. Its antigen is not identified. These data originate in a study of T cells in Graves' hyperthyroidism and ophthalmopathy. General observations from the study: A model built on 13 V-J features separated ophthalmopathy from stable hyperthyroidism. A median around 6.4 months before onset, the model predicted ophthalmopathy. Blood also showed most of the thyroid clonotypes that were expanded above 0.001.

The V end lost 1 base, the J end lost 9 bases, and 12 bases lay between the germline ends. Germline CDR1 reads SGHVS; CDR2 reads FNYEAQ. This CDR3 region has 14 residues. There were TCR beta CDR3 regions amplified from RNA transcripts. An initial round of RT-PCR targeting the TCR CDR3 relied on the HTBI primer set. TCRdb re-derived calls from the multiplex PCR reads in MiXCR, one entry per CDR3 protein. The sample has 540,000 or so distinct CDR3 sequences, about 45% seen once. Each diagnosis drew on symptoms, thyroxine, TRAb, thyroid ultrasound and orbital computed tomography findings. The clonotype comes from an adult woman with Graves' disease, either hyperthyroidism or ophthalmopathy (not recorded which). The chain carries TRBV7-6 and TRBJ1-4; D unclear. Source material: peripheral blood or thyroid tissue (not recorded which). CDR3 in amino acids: CASSLGPLTKKLFF. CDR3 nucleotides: TGTGCCAGCAGCTTAGGACCCCTCACGAAAAAACTGTTTTTT.